This TCR beta chain was recovered during a study of T cell responses to AZD1222 COVID-19 vaccine. General study findings and limits: The study sampled repertoires only after the peak T cell response. Receipt of two AZD1222 doses was followed by a rise in Spike-specific TCR breadth and depth. Possibly, clonal diversity was underestimated; donors were largely white British and included more females.

Assay: immunoSEQ multiplex PCR; the TCRdb copy retains only in-frame clones and omits some. The repertoire consists of some 150,000 clones, with 90% occurring once and the leading ten covering approximately 17%. The junction had 5 bases not matched to a gene; V was cut back by 3 bases and J by 4 bases. The CDR3 has 15 residues. CDR1 MNHNS and CDR2 SASEGT come from the germline V gene. A note on this clone: Its antigen is unknown.

This chain connects TRBV6-1 to TRBJ2-7; 11 bases fit TRBD2. The origin of this receptor is an adult in good health. The sample was peripheral blood, taken on day 0 of AZD1222 vaccination. CDR3 residues: CASSDGTSGTYEQYF. The CDR3 bases are TGTGCCAGCAGTGATGGGACTAGCGGCACTTACGAGCAGTACTTC.